The 30 T cell receptor beta chains below all came from one sample that was sequenced in a study of T-cell reconstitution after alpha-beta-depleted transplantation in children. A library of TCRbeta sequences, prepared with unique molecular identifiers, was generated. Using its own MiXCR run on the PCR reads, TCRdb lists one record per CDR3 protein. The table records some 240,000 distinct CDR3 sequences, more than 7.5% of them present only once. The material was PBMCs from the stem cell graft donor, obtained from the stem cell graft. The receptors originated from a human donor who donated a stem cell graft to a child with SCID.

This clonotype has at least ten counts. This rearrangement joins TRBV27 to TRBJ1-1; possible D gene TRBD1, 5 bases. V was shortened by 6 bases and J by 4 bases, with 12 bases between the two germline ends. Germline assignment: CDR1 MNHEY and CDR2 SMNVEV (reference sequence). The CDR3 spans 13 residues. Written as DNA, the CDR3 is TGTGCCAGCAGGGGCTATGGGGCCACTGAAGCTTTCTTT. Translating it yields CASRGYGATEAFF.

In the case of this clonotype: A much larger clone lies a single base off, so this may be a read error. This rearrangement joins TRBV3-1 to TRBJ2-5, with D uncertain. Germline assignment: CDR1 LGHDT and CDR2 YNNKEL (reference sequence). The CDR3 is made up of 15 amino acids. The V gene lost 8 bases and the J gene lost 2 bases, with 18 bases spanning the gap. This CDR3 reads CASCPNTQAQETQYF. In DNA form, the CDR3 reads TGTGCCAGCTGCCCAAACACCCAGGCTCAAGAGACCCAGTACTTC.

This clonotype was counted many times. The rearrangement joins TRBV7-2 to TRBJ2-1; D is perhaps TRBD1 (5 bases). Germline CDR1 is SGHTA and CDR2 is FQGNSA. V lost 2 bases and J lost 9, with 14 bases in between. The CDR3 runs to 14 residues. CDR3 bases: TGTGCCAGCAGCTTACAATTCAGGGTTGCTGAGCAGTTCTTC. Its protein product is CASSLQFRVAEQFF.

As regards this clonotype: This may be a read error: a much more frequent sequence differs by one nucleotide. The CDR3 ends on some other residue instead of the conserved phenylalanine or tryptophan, so this is likely a read error. V and J are TRBV19 and TRBJ1-6, with 10 bases identical to TRBD1. CDR1 and CDR2 (germline): LNHDA, SQIVND (reference sequence). The trim removed 6 bases at V and 14 bases at J, leaving 16 bases unmatched. This CDR3 has 16 residues. The CDR3 region is CASSRPGQGSTATLHL. CDR3 in DNA: TGTGCCAGTAGCAGACCGGGACAGGGGTCGACTGCGACCCTCCACCTT.

On this clonotype itself: A read error may be the cause here, since a much bigger clone is one base away. The gene calls are TRBV25-1 and TRBJ1-6; TRBD1 matches 7 bases. The CDR3 is made up of 14 amino acids. Per the germline V gene, CDR1 is MGHDK and CDR2 is SYGVNS. CDR3 in DNA: TGTGCCAGCAGTGTAACAGGGGCGGATTCACCCCTCCCCTTT. Translation gives CASSVTGADSPLPF.

Details on this clonotype: This sequence may be a read error, since a much larger clone differs from it by one base. The genes are TRBV27 and TRBJ1-2; 7 bases map to TRBD1. Germline loops: CDR1 MNHEY, CDR2 SMNVEV (reference sequence). This CDR3 has 16 amino acids. The CDR3 DNA sequence: TGTGCCAGCAGTCTGACACGGGACAGCTCGAACTATGGCGACACCTTC. Its protein product is CASSLTRDSSNYGDTF.

This clonotype has at least ten counts. The rearrangement joins TRBV6-2 or TRBV6-3 to TRBJ2-3; D not resolved. The V end lost 8 bases, the J end lost 1 base, and 10 bases lay between the germline ends. The CDR3 runs 13 residues. CDR1 is MNHEY, CDR2 SVGEGT, per germline. The CDR3 region is CASRDVGTDTQYF. The CDR3 nucleotides are TGTGCCAGCCGAGATGTGGGCACAGATACGCAGTATTTT.

This clonotype has at least ten counts. The chain links TRBV29-1 to TRBJ2-2; D is perhaps TRBD2 (6 bases). V lost 2 bases and J 4 bases, leaving 11 bases between the germline ends. The CDR3 has 14 amino acids. Looked up from germline, CDR1 is SQVTM and CDR2 is ANQGSEA. CDR3 sequence (DNA): TGCAGCGTTGAACGTCAGGGAGGCACCGGGGAGCTGTTTTTT. Translation gives CSVERQGGTGELFF.

The chain carries TRBV6-2 or TRBV6-3 and TRBJ2-2; TRBD1 matches 9 bases. The germline gives CDR1 MNHEY, CDR2 SVGEGT. This CDR3 comprises 16 residues. V shed 5 bases and J 8 bases; nucleotides not matched to a gene: 12. The CDR3 DNA sequence: TGTGCCAGCAGTACCCCACACAGGGGGCGGATGGGGGAGCTGTTTTTT. Protein product: CASSTPHRGRMGELFF.

At least ten counts were recorded for this clonotype. The genes are TRBV5-1 and TRBJ2-2; no firm D call. CDR1 and CDR2 from the germline V gene are SGHRS and YFSETQ. This CDR3 is 16 amino acids long. Trimming stripped 5 bases from V and 1 base from J, with 15 bases between. The CDR3 region is CASSSGEGLNTGELFF. CDR3 DNA sequence: TGCGCCAGCAGTTCCGGTGAAGGGCTGAACACCGGGGAGCTGTTTTTT.

A few counts support this clonotype. The chain has TRBV12-3 or TRBV12-4 and TRBJ1-1; TRBD1 agrees at 7 bases. The V gene end was trimmed by 4 bases and the J gene end by 1 base; junction bases not matched to a gene: 24. The CDR3 runs to 21 residues. CDR3 in amino acids: CASSSDRKGVIFRGENTEAFF. The CDR3 DNA reads as TGTGCCAGCAGTTCGGACAGGAAAGGGGTAATATTTCGGGGGGAGAACACTGAAGCTTTCTTT.

This chain links TRBV9 with TRBJ1-1, with TRBD1 matching 7 bases. This CDR3 has 14 amino acids. The V and J ends lost 4 bases and 2 bases, in that order; junction bases with no gene match: 5. Germline values: CDR1 SGDLS, CDR2 YYNGEE. The CDR3, as DNA: TGTGCCAGCAGCTCGGGACAGCCTAACACTGAAGCTTTCTTT. This gives the protein CASSSGQPNTEAFF.

In this sample, this clonotype turned up many times. The J gene is TRBJ2-1, the V gene TRBV5-1, with TRBD2 matching 12 bases. CDR1 is SGHRS and CDR2 is YFSETQ in the germline V gene. V trimming: 4 bases; J trimming: 4 bases; junction bases outside the gene matches: 3. This CDR3 region has 15 residues. CDR3 residues: CASSVGLAGYNEQFF. The CDR3 bases are TGCGCCAGCAGCGTCGGACTAGCGGGGTACAATGAGCAGTTCTTC.

This clonotype has a count of ten or more. This chain connects TRBV11-2 to TRBJ2-3; 12 nucleotides align to TRBD2. From germline, CDR1 is SGHAT and CDR2 FQNNGV. V lost 0 bases to trimming and J lost 4 bases; unmatched junction nucleotides: 5. The CDR3 runs to 17 residues. The CDR3 coding sequence is TGTGCCAGCAGCTTAGATACTAGCGGGGGGCTGTCAGATACGCAGTATTTT. It encodes CASSLDTSGGLSDTQYF.

This clonotype was seen a few times. The chain couples TRBV20-1 to TRBJ1-2; possible D gene TRBD1, 5 bases. Trimming removed 1 base at V and 3 bases at J, with 18 bases between. Germline assignment: CDR1 DFQATT and CDR2 SNEGSKA (reference sequence). The length of the CDR3 is 16 residues. The CDR3 nucleotides are TGCAGTGCTAGAGTTGCTGGGAAAACAGGTTACTATGGCTACACCTTC. Amino acids: CSARVAGKTGYYGYTF.

The sample holds many counts of this clonotype. V is TRBV10-3 and J is TRBJ2-7, with unresolved D. V lost 11 bases and J lost 3, with 11 bases in between. CDR1 and CDR2 from the germline V gene are ENHRY and SYGVKD. CDR3 length: 11 amino acids. The CDR3 loop reads CASRADYEQYF. For the CDR3, the DNA is TGTGCCTCCCGGGCCGACTACGAGCAGTACTTC.

This chain links TRBV5-1 with TRBJ2-1; D is possibly TRBD1 (7 bases). CDR3 length: 14 amino acids. The germline V gene has CDR1 SGHRS and CDR2 YFSETQ. V was cut by 4 bases and J by 4 bases, with 12 bases left in between. This CDR3 reads CASSGGTAYNEQFF. The CDR3 nucleotides read TGCGCCAGCAGCGGAGGGACAGCGTACAATGAGCAGTTCTTC.

In this sample, this clonotype turned up many times. The V gene is TRBV5-1, the J gene TRBJ1-1, with 9 bases identical to TRBD1. J gave up 3 bases and V 3 bases, and 6 bases lay outside the gene matches. This CDR3 is 15 amino acids long. CDR1 and CDR2 from the germline V gene are SGHRS and YFSETQ. In DNA, the CDR3 is TGCGCCAGCAGCTCCCTACAGGGGGCCGACACTGAAGCTTTCTTT. Protein: CASSSLQGADTEAFF.

This clonotype appeared many times. The rearrangement uses TRBV20-1 and TRBJ2-5, with 10 bases identical to TRBD2. The CDR3 length is 16 residues. V lost 7 bases to trimming and J lost 7 bases; unmatched junction nucleotides: 18. Germline V gene sequence: CDR1 DFQATT, CDR2 SNEGSKA (reference sequence). As DNA, the CDR3 is TGCAGTGTTAGTAGCGGGGGGCAAACCAGAATCGGGACCCAGTACTTC. Protein product: CSVSSGGQTRIGTQYF.

This clonotype has at least ten counts. The chain couples TRBV4-1 to TRBJ2-1; TRBD1 matches at 9 bases. V gave up 4 bases and J gave up 0 bases; unmatched junction bases: 4. CDR3 length equals 16 residues. Germline CDR1 reads MGHRA; CDR2 reads YSYEKL. The CDR3 sequence is CASSPGTGSSYNEQFF. CDR3 bases: TGCGCCAGCAGCCCCGGGACAGGGAGCTCCTACAATGAGCAGTTCTTC.

The V call is TRBV7-2, the J call TRBJ2-1; 8 bases line up with TRBD1. In germline, CDR1 is SGHTA, CDR2 FQGNSA. This CDR3 region has 14 residues. The junction had 11 bases not matched to a gene; V was cut back by 7 bases and J by 9 bases. CDR3 loop: CASTSQGASGEQFF. The CDR3 DNA is TGTGCCAGCACCTCTCAGGGGGCGTCAGGTGAGCAGTTCTTC.

This clonotype was detected only a few times. This rearrangement joins TRBV7-2 to TRBJ1-3; D remains ambiguous. The germline V gene encodes CDR1 SGHTA and CDR2 FQGNSA. CDR3 size: 15 residues. Trimming cost V 4 bases and J 0 bases, with 10 bases left between them. Written as DNA, the CDR3 is TGTGCCAGCAGCTCGGCCGTTGCCTCTGGAAACACCATATATTTT. Protein sequence: CASSSAVASGNTIYF.

At least ten counts were recorded for this clonotype. The chain is built from TRBV9 and TRBJ2-5; possibly TRBD2 for D (5 bases). CDR3 length equals 18 residues. The germline V gene has CDR1 SGDLS and CDR2 YYNGEE. Trimming stripped 4 bases from V and 5 bases from J, with 27 bases between. CDR3 loop: CASSRRPTSLGFSETQYF. CDR3 nucleotide sequence: TGTGCCAGCAGCCGCCGGCCTACTAGTTTGGGGTTTTCCGAGACCCAGTACTTC.

The V call is TRBV29-1, the J call TRBJ1-1, with D possibly being TRBD1 (5 bases). V shed 6 bases and J shed 1 base, with 6 bases lying between them. From germline, CDR1 is SQVTM and CDR2 ANQGSEA. The CDR3 totals 11 residues. This CDR3 is CSVQGNTEAFF. The DNA of the CDR3 is TGCAGCGTCCAGGGGAACACTGAAGCTTTCTTT.

This clonotype occurred many times. DNA for the CDR3: TGTGCCAGCAGCTCGTGGGTGATGGGCACTGAAGCTTTCTTT. It encodes CASSSWVMGTEAFF. The chain uses TRBV7-9 and TRBJ1-1, with D unclear. The germline V and J ends were trimmed by 4 bases and 4 bases, with 13 bases remaining between them. Per germline, CDR1 SEHNR and CDR2 FQNEAQ (reference sequence). CDR3 size: 14 residues.

This chain links TRBV23-1 with TRBJ1-6, with D perhaps matching TRBD1 (5 bases). TRBV23-1 is labeled an ORF, and its function is uncertain. This CDR3 region has 13 residues. The V and J ends lost 3 bases and 8 bases respectively, with 8 bases between them. Here the CDR3 DNA reads TGCGCCAGCAGTCATGGGACGGATTCACCCCTCCACTTT. Amino acids: CASSHGTDSPLHF.

This clonotype appeared many times. The chain has TRBV2 and TRBJ1-2; D may be TRBD1 (6 bases). The CDR3 loop spans 13 amino acids. CDR1 and CDR2 from the germline V gene are SNHLY and FYNNEI. V lost 6 bases, J lost 8 bases, and 16 bases lay in between. CDR3 bases: TGTGCCAGCAGGCCCCGGGGGGCTCGGGGCTACACCTTC. The encoded protein is CASRPRGARGYTF.

This clonotype was recorded at least ten times. This rearrangement joins TRBV4-1 to TRBJ2-7, with a possible D match to TRBD1 (6 bases). The CDR3 is made up of 16 amino acids. Germline assignment: CDR1 MGHRA and CDR2 YSYEKL. The V gene lost 4 bases and the J gene lost 2 bases, with 18 bases spanning the gap. In nucleotides, the CDR3 is TGCGCCAGCAGCCGGTGGTCACAGGGTGCCCCCTACGAGCAGTACTTC. This sequence encodes CASSRWSQGAPYEQYF.

This clonotype was seen ten or more times. J is TRBJ1-2 and V is TRBV6-5; D remains ambiguous. The germline V and J ends were trimmed by 6 bases and 8 bases, with 13 bases remaining between them. The germline V gene encodes CDR1 MNHEY and CDR2 SVGAGI. The CDR3 loop spans 12 amino acids. The CDR3 spells CASRRLDGGYTF. The CDR3, as DNA: TGTGCCAGCAGACGGCTCGATGGGGGCTACACCTTC.

This clonotype came up many times. This chain joins TRBV12-3 or TRBV12-4 and TRBJ2-3; either TRBD1 or TRBD2 may fit D (5 bases each). This CDR3 is 13 amino acids long. Trimming shortened V by 6 bases and J by 6 bases, and 13 bases separated the two germline ends. This CDR3 is CASRPWDRDTQYF. The CDR3 coding sequence is TGTGCCAGCAGACCATGGGACCGTGATACGCAGTATTTT.